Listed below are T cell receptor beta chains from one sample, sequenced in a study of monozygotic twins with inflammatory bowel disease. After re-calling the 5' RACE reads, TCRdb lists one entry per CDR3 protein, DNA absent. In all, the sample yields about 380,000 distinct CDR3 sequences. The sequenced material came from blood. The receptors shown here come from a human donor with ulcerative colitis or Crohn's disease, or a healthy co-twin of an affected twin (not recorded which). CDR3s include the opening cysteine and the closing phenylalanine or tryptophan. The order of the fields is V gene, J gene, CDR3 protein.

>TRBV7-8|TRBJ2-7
CASSSDSGGPLEQYF
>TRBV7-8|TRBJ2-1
CASSLGAFNKQFF
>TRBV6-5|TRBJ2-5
CASSYSLAGAGAQETQYF
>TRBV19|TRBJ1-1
CASSIVPGQAEQAFF
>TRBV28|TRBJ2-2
CASNGNTGELFF
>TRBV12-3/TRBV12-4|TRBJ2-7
CASSFGLVGAYEQYF
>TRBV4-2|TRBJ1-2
CASTRREQGRGQGYTF
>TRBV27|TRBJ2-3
CASSLWGTSGGLDTQYF
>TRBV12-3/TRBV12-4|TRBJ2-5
CASSFDSIWETQYF
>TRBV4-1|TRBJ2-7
CASSHQVGLGSAEQYF
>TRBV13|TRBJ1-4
CASSLGRANEKLFF
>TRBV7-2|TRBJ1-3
CASSETGGNTIYF
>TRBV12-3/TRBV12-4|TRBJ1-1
CASRPRMNTEAFF
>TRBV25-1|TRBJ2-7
CASSEPGGSGGEQYF
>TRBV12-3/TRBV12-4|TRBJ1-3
CASRARGSRNTIYF
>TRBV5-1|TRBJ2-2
CASRTDRGYTGELFF
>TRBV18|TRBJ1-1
CASSPPLRSSEAFF
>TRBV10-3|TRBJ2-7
CAISRDDSYEQYF
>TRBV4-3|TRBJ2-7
CASGPMVHSYEQYF
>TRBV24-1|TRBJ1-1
CATSEHTGGRTEAFF
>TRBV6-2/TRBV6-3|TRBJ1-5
CASSYEGQGVSNQPQHF
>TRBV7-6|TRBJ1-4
CASSARTGGDPTNEKLFF
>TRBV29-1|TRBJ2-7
CSVEKDRGVNEQYF
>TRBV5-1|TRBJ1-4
CASGYSGTPNEKLFF
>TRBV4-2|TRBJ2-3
CASSQDRLAGGHSTDTQYF
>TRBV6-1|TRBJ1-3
CASTDGGSGNTIYF
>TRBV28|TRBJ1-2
CASSLTAGGQSYGYTF
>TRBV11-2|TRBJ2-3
CASRFGLAGGTSTDTQYF
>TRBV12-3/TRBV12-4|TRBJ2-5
CASSPWEGSETQYF
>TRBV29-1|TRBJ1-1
CSVEETVGIDTEAFF
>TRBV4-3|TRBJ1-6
CASSRLDRGGSPLHF
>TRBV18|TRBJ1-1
CASSPGLTEAFF